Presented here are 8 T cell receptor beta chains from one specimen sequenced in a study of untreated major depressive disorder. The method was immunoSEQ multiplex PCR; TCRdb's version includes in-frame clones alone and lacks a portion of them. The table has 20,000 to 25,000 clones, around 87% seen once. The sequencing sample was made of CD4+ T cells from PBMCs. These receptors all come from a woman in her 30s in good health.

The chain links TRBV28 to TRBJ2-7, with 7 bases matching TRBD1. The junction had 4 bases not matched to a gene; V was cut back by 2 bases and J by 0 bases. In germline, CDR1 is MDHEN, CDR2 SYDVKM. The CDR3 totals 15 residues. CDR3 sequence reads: CASSLAYRGSYEQYF. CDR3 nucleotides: TGTGCCAGCAGTTTAGCCTACAGGGGCTCCTACGAGCAGTACTTC.

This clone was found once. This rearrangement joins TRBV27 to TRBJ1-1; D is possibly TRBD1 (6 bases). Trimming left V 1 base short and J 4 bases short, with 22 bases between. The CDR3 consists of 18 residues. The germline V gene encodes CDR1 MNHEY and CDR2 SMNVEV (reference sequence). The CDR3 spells CASSLLYKGSRGTTEAFF. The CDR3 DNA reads TGTGCCAGCAGTTTATTATATAAGGGGTCTAGGGGGACCACTGAAGCTTTCTTT.

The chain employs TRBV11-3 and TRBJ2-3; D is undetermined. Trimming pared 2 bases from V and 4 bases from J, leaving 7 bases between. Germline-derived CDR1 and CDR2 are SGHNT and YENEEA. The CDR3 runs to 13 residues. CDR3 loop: CASSLSRADTQYF. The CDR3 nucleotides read TGTGCCAGCAGCTTAAGTCGAGCAGATACGCAGTATTTT.

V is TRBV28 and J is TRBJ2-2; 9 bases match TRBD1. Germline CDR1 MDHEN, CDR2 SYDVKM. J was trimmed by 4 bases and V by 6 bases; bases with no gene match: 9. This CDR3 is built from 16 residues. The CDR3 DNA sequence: TGTGCCAGCAGCACCACCGGGACAGGGCCCACCGGGGAGCTGTTTTTT. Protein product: CASSTTGTGPTGELFF.

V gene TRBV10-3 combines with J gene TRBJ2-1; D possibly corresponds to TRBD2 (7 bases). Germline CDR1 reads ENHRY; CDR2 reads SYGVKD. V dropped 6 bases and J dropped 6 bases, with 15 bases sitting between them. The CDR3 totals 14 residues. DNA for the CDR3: TGTGCCATCAGCCCTGGCGGGGGCGGCAATGAGCAGTTCTTC. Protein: CAISPGGGGNEQFF.

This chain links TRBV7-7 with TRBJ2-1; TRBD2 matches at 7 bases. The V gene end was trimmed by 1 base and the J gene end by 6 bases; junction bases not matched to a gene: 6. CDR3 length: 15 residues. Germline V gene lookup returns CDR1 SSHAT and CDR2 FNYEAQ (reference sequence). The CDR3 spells CASSLGLAPLNEQFF. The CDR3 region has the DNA TGTGCCAGCAGCTTAGGACTAGCTCCGCTCAATGAGCAGTTCTTC.

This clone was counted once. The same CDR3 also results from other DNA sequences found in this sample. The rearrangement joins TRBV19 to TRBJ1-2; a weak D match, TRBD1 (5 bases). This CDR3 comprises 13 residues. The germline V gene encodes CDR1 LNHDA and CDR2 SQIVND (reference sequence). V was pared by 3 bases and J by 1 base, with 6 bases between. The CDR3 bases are TGTGCCAGTAGTATCGACAGTAACTATGGCTACACCTTC. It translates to CASSIDSNYGYTF.

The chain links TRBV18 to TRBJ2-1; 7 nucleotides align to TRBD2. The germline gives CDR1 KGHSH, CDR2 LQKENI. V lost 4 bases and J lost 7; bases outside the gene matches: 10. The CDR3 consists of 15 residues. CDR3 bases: TGTGCCAGCTCACTAGGTAGGCGGGGGAGGAATGAGCAGTTCTTC. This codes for CASSLGRRGRNEQFF.